This TCR beta chain was captured in a study of T cells in Graves' hyperthyroidism and ophthalmopathy. Study-level background: At initial diagnosis, before any treatment had begun, peripheral blood was obtained.

Study findings and constraints: Before onset, by a median of approximately 5.9 months, the model predicted ophthalmopathy.

Amplified TCR beta CDR3 regions derived from RNA transcripts. The HTBI set primed first-round TCR CDR3 RT-PCR. TCRdb itself ran the multiplex PCR reads through MiXCR, one entry per CDR3 protein. The sample shows 530,000 or so distinct CDR3 sequences, roughly 17% of them seen only once. The V gene lost 1 base and the J gene lost 2 bases, with 12 bases spanning the gap. Germline V lookup: CDR1 MNHEY, CDR2 SMNVEV (reference sequence). This CDR3 has 15 amino acids. Uncontrolled infection, other autoimmune disease, pregnancy or lactation led to exclusion. Based on clinical symptoms, serum thyroxine and TRAb, thyroid ultrasound and orbital computed tomography, diagnoses were reached. Concerning this clonotype: The antigen is undetermined.

The receptor was isolated from a woman in her late teens or twenties with Graves' ophthalmopathy. The V call is TRBV27, the J call TRBJ2-7; tentatively, D is TRBD2 (6 bases). The sequenced sample was blood. CDR3 loop: CASSLLAVTPYEQYF. CDR3 nucleotide sequence: TGTGCCAGCAGTTTATTAGCGGTGACCCCCTACGAGCAGTACTTC.